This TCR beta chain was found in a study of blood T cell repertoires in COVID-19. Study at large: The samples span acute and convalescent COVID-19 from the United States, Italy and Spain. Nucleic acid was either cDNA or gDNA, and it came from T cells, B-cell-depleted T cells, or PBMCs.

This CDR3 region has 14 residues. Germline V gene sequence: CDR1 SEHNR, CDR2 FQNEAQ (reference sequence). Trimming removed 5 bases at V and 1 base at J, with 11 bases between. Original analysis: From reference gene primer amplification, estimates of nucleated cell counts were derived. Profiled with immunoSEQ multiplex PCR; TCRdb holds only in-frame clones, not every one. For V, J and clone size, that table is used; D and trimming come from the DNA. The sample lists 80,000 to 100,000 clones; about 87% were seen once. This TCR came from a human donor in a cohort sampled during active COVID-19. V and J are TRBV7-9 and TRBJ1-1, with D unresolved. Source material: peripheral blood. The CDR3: CASSHSGGNTEAFF. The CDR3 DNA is TGTGCCAGCAGCCACTCCGGCGGGAACACTGAAGCTTTCTTT. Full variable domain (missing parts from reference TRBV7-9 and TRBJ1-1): DTGVSQNPRHKITKRGQNVTFRCDPISEHNRLYWYRQTLGQGPEFLTYFQNEAQLEKSRLLSDRFSAERPKGSFSTLEIQRTEQGDSAMYLCASSHSGGNTEAFFGQGTRLTVV.